These 4 T cell receptor beta chains were sequenced from one sample in a study of cytomegalovirus exposure and HLA in healthy donors. Researchers ran the PCR with 60 Vbeta and 13 Jbeta primers. Libraries were prepared by immunoSEQ multiplex PCR; TCRdb keeps only in-frame clonotypes and omits some of them. This table holds 150,000 to 200,000 clones, 82% found once. The material sequenced was PBMCs. The receptors were gathered from a girl between 5 and 17 years old in good health and CMV-seropositive.

This clone was picked up one time. This chain links TRBV5-4 with TRBJ2-5, with 7 nucleotides matching TRBD2. This CDR3 contains 14 residues. The germline CDR1 and CDR2 sequences are SGHNT and YYREEE (reference sequence). The trim removed 0 bases at V and 5 bases at J, leaving 4 bases unmatched. CDR3 sequence (DNA): TGTGCCAGCAGCTTGGATCAGGGAGGGGAGACCCAGTACTTC. Amino acids: CASSLDQGGETQYF. The full variable domain, in which reference TRBV5-4 and TRBJ2-5 provide the parts outside the CDR3, is ETGVTQSPTHLIKTRGQQVTLRCSSQSGHNTVSWYQQALGQGPQFIFQYYREEENGRGNFPPRFSGLQFPNYSSELNVNALELDDSALYLCASSLDQGGETQYFGPGTRLLVL.

This sequence joins TRBV6-6 and TRBJ2-7; 8 bases match TRBD2. CDR3 size: 14 residues. V gave up 6 bases and J gave up 1 base; unmatched junction bases: 5. The germline V gene encodes CDR1 MNHNY and CDR2 SVGAGI (reference sequence). The CDR3 sequence is CASRGTSESYEQYF. In nucleotides, the CDR3 is TGTGCCAGCAGGGGGACTAGTGAGTCCTACGAGCAGTACTTC.

V gene TRBV7-2 combines with J gene TRBJ2-5; D not resolved. The CDR3 length is 13 residues. The V end lost 6 bases, the J end lost 5 bases, and 13 bases lay between the germline ends. In germline, CDR1 is SGHTA, CDR2 FQGNSA. DNA of the CDR3: TGTGCCAGCAGACTAATCCAATTCGAGACCCAGTACTTC. It translates to CASRLIQFETQYF.

The chain joins TRBV2 to TRBJ2-5; TRBD1 aligns across 8 bases. Germline lookup yields CDR1 SNHLY and CDR2 FYNNEI. V trimming: 3 bases; J trimming: 1 base; junction bases outside the gene matches: 4. This CDR3 contains 15 residues. The CDR3 region is CASSESRGPQETQYF. The CDR3 DNA is TGTGCCAGCAGTGAGTCCAGGGGGCCCCAAGAGACCCAGTACTTC.